This TCR beta chain was captured in a study of T cell changes during pregnancy in multiple sclerosis. The CDR3 contains 14 residues. The V and J ends lost 8 bases and 0 bases, in that order; junction bases with no gene match: 0. Germline V lookup: CDR1 MNHEY, CDR2 SVGAGI. Libraries were prepared by immunoSEQ multiplex PCR; TCRdb keeps only in-frame clonotypes and omits some of them. The sample contains tens of thousands of clones, 85% to 90% of which appear only once. The receptor's source is a female donor in good health, enrolled as a control in a pregnancy study. Sequenced here: CD4+ T cells from peripheral blood mononuclear cells, sampled in the first trimester of pregnancy. The J gene is TRBJ2-3, the V gene TRBV6-5; TRBD2 agrees at 12 bases. CDR3 amino acids: CASGLAGSTDTQYF. The CDR3 DNA reads as TGTGCCAGCGGACTAGCGGGAAGCACAGATACGCAGTATTTT.